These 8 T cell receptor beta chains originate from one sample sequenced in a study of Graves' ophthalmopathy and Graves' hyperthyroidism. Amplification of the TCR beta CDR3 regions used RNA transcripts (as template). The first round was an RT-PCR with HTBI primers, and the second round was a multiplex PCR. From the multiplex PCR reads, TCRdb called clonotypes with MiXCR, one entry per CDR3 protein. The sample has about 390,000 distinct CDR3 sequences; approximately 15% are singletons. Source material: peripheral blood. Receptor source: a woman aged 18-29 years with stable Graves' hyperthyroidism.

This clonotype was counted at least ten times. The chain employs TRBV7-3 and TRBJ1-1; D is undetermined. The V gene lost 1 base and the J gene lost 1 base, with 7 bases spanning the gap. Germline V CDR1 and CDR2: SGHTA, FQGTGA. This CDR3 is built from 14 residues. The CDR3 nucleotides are TGTGCCAGCAGCTTAAGCCAACGGAACACTGAAGCTTTCTTT. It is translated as CASSLSQRNTEAFF.

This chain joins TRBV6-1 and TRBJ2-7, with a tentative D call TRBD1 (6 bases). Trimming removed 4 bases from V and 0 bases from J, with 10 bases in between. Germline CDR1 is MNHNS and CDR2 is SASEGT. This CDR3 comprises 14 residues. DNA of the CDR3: TGTGCCAGCAGTGCCGACAGGCCCTCCTACGAGCAGTACTTC. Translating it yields CASSADRPSYEQYF.

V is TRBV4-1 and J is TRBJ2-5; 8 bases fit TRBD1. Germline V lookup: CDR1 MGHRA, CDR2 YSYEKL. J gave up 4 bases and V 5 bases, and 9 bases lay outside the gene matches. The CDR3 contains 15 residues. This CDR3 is CASSYRQGQRETQYF. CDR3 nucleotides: TGCGCCAGCAGCTATCGACAGGGGCAGAGAGAGACCCAGTACTTC.

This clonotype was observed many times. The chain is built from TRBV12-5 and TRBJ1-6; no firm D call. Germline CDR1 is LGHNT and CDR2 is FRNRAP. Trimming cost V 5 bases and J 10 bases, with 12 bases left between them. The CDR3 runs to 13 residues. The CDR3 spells CASGPGRPSPLHF. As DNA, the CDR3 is TGTGCTAGTGGTCCTGGACGGCCCTCACCCCTCCACTTT.

The CDR3 is CASSPPTVEFYGYTF. The CDR3 DNA is TGTGCCAGCAGCCCACCGACAGTAGAATTCTATGGCTACACCTTC. The V and J genes are TRBV6-1 and TRBJ1-2, with a weak D call TRBD1 (5 bases). Germline V CDR1 and CDR2: MNHNS, SASEGT. Trimming took 6 bases from V and 4 from J, leaving 18 bases between them. The CDR3 spans 15 residues.

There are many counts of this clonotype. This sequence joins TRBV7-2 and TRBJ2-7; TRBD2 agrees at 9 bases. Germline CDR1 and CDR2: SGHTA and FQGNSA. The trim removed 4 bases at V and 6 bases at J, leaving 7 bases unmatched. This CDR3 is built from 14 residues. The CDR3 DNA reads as TGTGCCAGCAGCTGGCGGGGGGGGGCCCTCGAGCAGTACTTC. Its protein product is CASSWRGGALEQYF.

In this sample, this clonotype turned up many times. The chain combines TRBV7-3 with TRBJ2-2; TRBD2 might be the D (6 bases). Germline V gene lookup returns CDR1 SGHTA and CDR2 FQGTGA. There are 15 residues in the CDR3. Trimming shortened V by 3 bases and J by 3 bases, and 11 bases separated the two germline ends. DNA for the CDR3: TGTGCCAGCAGCTTGCTTAGCGGAGACACCGGGGAGCTGTTTTTT. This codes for CASSLLSGDTGELFF.

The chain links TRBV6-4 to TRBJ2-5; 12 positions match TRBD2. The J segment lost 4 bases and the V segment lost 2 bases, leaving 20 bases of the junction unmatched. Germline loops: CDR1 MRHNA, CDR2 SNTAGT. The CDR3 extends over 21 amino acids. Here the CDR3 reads CASSDLTAIRSTSGGIETQYF. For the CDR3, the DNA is TGTGCCAGCAGTGACCTGACAGCTATACGATCGACTAGCGGGGGTATAGAGACCCAGTACTTC.